This passage covers 4 T cell receptor beta chains from one sample sequenced in a study of shared clonotypes between healthy human individuals. Measured with immunoSEQ multiplex PCR; TCRdb has only the in-frame clones, and not every one. The sample has 950,000 to 1,100,000 clones; about four fifths are singletons. Sequencing input: memory CD4+ T cells from PBMCs. This sample's subset: CD45RA-negative fraction. All receptors derive from a man between 18 and 35 years old in good health. Some clones in this sample may be carry-over from other donors' samples.

The CDR3 spells CASKLRPNEKLFF. CDR3 DNA: TGTGCCAGCAAATTAAGGCCTAATGAAAAACTGTTTTTT. The chain recombines TRBV28 with TRBJ1-4; D not certain. V was shortened by 7 bases and J by 3 bases, with 9 bases between the two germline ends. Germline-derived CDR1 and CDR2 are MDHEN and SYDVKM. The CDR3 sequence is 13 residues long.

This clone has just one count. V usage is TRBV19 and J usage is TRBJ1-5; TRBD1 aligns across 8 bases. Germline V gene lookup returns CDR1 LNHDA and CDR2 SQIVND (reference sequence). V shed 7 bases, J shed 1 base, and the junction held 9 bases outside the gene matches. This CDR3 spans 16 amino acids. In nucleotides, the CDR3 is TGTGCCAGTATGAACAGGGGGTTTGGCAGCAATCAGCCCCAGCATTTT. It encodes CASMNRGFGSNQPQHF.

The genes are TRBV7-3 and TRBJ2-2; TRBD2 matches at 11 bases. Germline CDR1 SGHTA, CDR2 FQGTGA. V gave up 3 bases and J gave up 4 bases; unmatched junction bases: 10. This CDR3 comprises 18 residues. The CDR3 nucleotides read TGTGCCAGCAGCTTCGCATTTAGCGGGAGGGAGGCCACCGGGGAGCTGTTTTTT. Its translation: CASSFAFSGREATGELFF.

This rearrangement joins TRBV5-1 to TRBJ1-1, with TRBD1 as a possible D gene (6 bases). There are 14 residues in the CDR3. CDR1 and CDR2 from the germline V gene are SGHRS and YFSETQ. Trimming took off 1 base at V and 4 bases at J, with 11 bases between the two ends. The CDR3 protein is CASSLTGIVTEAFF. CDR3 nucleotide sequence: TGCGCCAGCAGCTTGACAGGGATCGTCACTGAAGCTTTCTTT.